The entry below gives a single TCR beta chain sequence along with its context. This sample is drawn from a study of spatial heterogeneity in lung cancer. As to time point: sample taken at primary tumor resection. TCRs were sequenced from unsorted whole RNA of tumor, nontumor lung or PBMC. Samples were donated by 72 untreated early-stage non-small cell lung cancer patients. Trimming took 3 bases from V and 1 from J, leaving 9 bases between them. This CDR3 contains 14 residues. Germline CDR1 is SNHLY and CDR2 is FYNNEI. Individually, TCR cDNA molecules were each labelled with a unique molecular identifier. One entry per CDR3 protein results from TCRdb running MiXCR on the 5' RACE reads. The data contain around 10,000 distinct CDR3 sequences, over 6.5% of them singletons.

This receptor was obtained from a male donor with early-stage non-small cell lung cancer. The chain links TRBV2 to TRBJ2-5, with D possibly being TRBD1 (6 bases). This material consisted of PBMCs, taken at surgery. CDR3 nucleotide sequence: TGTGCCAGCAGTGATCGAGGGGGCCAAGAGACCCAGTACTTC. As protein: CASSDRGGQETQYF.